The entry below describes one T cell receptor (beta chain). Original methodology: Reference gene primer amplification gave estimated nucleated cell counts. Method: immunoSEQ multiplex PCR; TCRdb's copy keeps in-frame clones and lacks some. V and J calls and clone size are those listed in that table; D and trimming were worked out from the DNA. The sample has roughly 240,000 clones, more than 75% seen once. This record comes from a study of blood T cell repertoires in COVID-19. For the study at large: The samples span acute and convalescent COVID-19 from the United States, Italy and Spain. Nucleic acid was either cDNA or gDNA, and it came from T cells, B-cell-depleted T cells, or PBMCs.

The CDR3 totals 16 residues. Germline V lookup: CDR1 LGHDT, CDR2 YNNKEL (reference sequence). Trimming removed 2 bases from V and 1 base from J, with 11 bases in between. The TCR sequence derives from a woman in her sixties or seventies who had recovered from COVID-19. The rearrangement links TRBV3-1 (or the pseudogene TRBV3-2) to TRBJ2-2, with unresolved D. Sequencing used peripheral blood. The CDR3 DNA sequence: TGTGCCAGCAGCCAAAGTAGAACGCTGAACACCGGGGAGCTGTTTTTT. It yields the protein CASSQSRTLNTGELFF.